This entry lists 4 T cell receptor beta chains sequenced from one sample in a study of cytotoxic CD8 clonotypes in ibrutinib-treated CLL. Produced via immunoSEQ multiplex PCR; TCRdb's table is partial and in-frame only. The table records 110,000 to 150,000 clones, about 78% of them present only once. The sequences come from PBMCs, collected after 24 months of ibrutinib treatment. Source of these receptors: a human donor with chronic lymphocytic leukemia.

The chain couples TRBV30 to TRBJ2-2; D tentatively reads TRBD1 or TRBD2 (5 bases each). The V gene lost 0 bases and the J gene lost 7 bases, with 18 bases spanning the gap. The CDR3 is 16 amino acids. Germline V gives CDR1 GTSNPN, CDR2 SVGIG (reference sequence). The CDR3 nucleotides are TGTGCCTGGAGTGTACGGGGCCTCGGGGCAAGCGGGGAGCTGTTTTTT. As protein: CAWSVRGLGASGELFF.

This sequence joins TRBV7-2 and TRBJ1-2; the D is unclear. Germline V CDR1 and CDR2: SGHTA, FQGNSA. This CDR3 region has 13 residues. Trimming took off 3 bases at V and 7 bases at J, with 12 bases between the two ends. The CDR3 region has the DNA TGTGCCAGCAGCTTTTTGCACTCGGGTGGCTACACCTTC. As protein: CASSFLHSGGYTF.

The genes are TRBV20-1 and TRBJ2-3; 8 positions agree with TRBD2. CDR3 size: 11 residues. Germline CDR1 reads DFQATT; CDR2 reads SNEGSKA (reference sequence). With 6 bases clipped from V and 10 bases from J, the junction kept 6 bases outside the gene matches. Written as DNA, the CDR3 is TGCAGTGCCTCGGGGCGGGAGGCGCAGTATTTT. Translating it yields CSASGREAQYF.

This sequence joins TRBV5-1 and TRBJ1-1, with D possibly matching TRBD1 (6 bases). The germline CDR1 and CDR2 sequences are SGHRS and YFSETQ. The CDR3 is 13 residues long. Trimming pared 0 bases from V and 11 bases from J, leaving 14 bases between. The CDR3 nucleotides are TGCGCCAGCAGCTTGGATGGGGGCACCTGGGCTTTCTTT. Its translation: CASSLDGGTWAFF.